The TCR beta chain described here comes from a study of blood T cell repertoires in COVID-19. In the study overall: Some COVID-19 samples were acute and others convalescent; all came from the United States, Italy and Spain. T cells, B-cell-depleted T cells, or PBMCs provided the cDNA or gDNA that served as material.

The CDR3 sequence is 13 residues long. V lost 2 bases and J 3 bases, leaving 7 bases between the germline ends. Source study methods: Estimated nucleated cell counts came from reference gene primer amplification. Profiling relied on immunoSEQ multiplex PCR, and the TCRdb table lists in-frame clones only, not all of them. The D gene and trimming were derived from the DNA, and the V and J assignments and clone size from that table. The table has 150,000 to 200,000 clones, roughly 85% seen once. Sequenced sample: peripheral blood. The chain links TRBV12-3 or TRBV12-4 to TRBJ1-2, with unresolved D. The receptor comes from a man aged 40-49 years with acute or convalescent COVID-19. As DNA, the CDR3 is TGTGCCAGCAGTTTAACGCCGGACTATGGCTACACCTTC. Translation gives CASSLTPDYGYTF.